These 30 T cell receptor beta chains originate from one sample sequenced in a study of blood T cells in healthy people across ages. Together with a sample-barcoded 5' primer, a J-beta primer mix was included in a second PCR lasting roughly 6 to 12 cycles. TCRdb fed the 5' RACE reads into MiXCR, producing one record per CDR3 protein. The sample lists 650,000 to 700,000 distinct CDR3 sequences; 32% were seen once. Sequencing was done on a sample of blood. Every receptor here comes from a woman aged 80 or over in good health.

The chain links TRBV6-5 to TRBJ1-6; unclear D gene. With 0 bases removed from V and 7 bases from J, the gap between germline ends came to 19 bases. The length of the CDR3 is 18 residues. CDR1 is MNHEY, CDR2 SVGAGI, per germline. CDR3: CASSYSTLGWSRNSPLHF. Written as DNA, the CDR3 is TGTGCCAGCAGTTACTCGACGCTGGGGTGGTCAAGGAATTCACCCCTCCACTTT.

For this clonotype: A much larger clone differs by one base, so this may be a read error. This chain connects TRBV5-6 to TRBJ2-4, with TRBD2 matching 8 bases. The CDR3 has 15 residues. The germline V gene encodes CDR1 SGHDT and CDR2 YYEEEE. Trimming cost V 2 bases and J 0 bases; bases outside gene matches: 1. In nucleotides, the CDR3 is TGTGCCAGCAGCTTACTAGCGGCAGCCAAAAACATTCAGTACTTC. This codes for CASSLLAAAKNIQYF.

This clonotype has at least ten counts. Germline is not matched at one junction end, which may reflect a read error. V gene TRBV7-2 combines with J gene TRBJ2-1; 7 bases map to TRBD1. Germline CDR1 SGHTA, CDR2 FQGNSA. There are 13 residues in the CDR3. The CDR3 loop reads CASSLTRQGPRVF. The CDR3 coding sequence is TGTGCCAGCAGCTTAACCAGACAGGGCCCCCGCGTCTTC.

V gene TRBV20-1 combines with J gene TRBJ2-1; D is unresolved. The V and J ends lost 3 bases and 0 bases respectively, with 21 bases between them. The CDR3 length is 18 residues. Germline CDR1 DFQATT, CDR2 SNEGSKA (reference sequence). The CDR3 protein is CSASGGSFPSSSYNEQFF. CDR3 DNA sequence: TGCAGTGCTAGCGGTGGCAGTTTCCCTTCCAGCTCCTACAATGAGCAGTTCTTC.

This clonotype was counted ten times or more. The CDR3 nucleotides read TGTGCCAGCAGCTTTTCTGACTATGGCTACACCTTC. Amino acid sequence: CASSFSDYGYTF. The J gene is TRBJ1-2, the V gene TRBV7-9; D remains unclear. Trimming stripped 3 bases from V and 3 bases from J, with 5 bases between. Germline V gene lookup returns CDR1 SEHNR and CDR2 FQNEAQ (reference sequence). The CDR3 runs to 12 residues.

This chain connects TRBV7-2 to TRBJ2-5, with TRBD2 matching 8 bases. The DNA end is a closer match to TRBJ2-7, so the J assignment may be wrong. Germline values: CDR1 SGHTA, CDR2 FQGNSA. The CDR3 is made up of 17 amino acids. CDR3 sequence: CASSLVAGGQNPYEQYF. For the CDR3, the DNA is TGTGCCAGCAGCTTAGTCGCGGGGGGCCAAAACCCCTACGAGCAGTACTTC.

As DNA, the CDR3 is TGTGCCAGCAGCCTAACAACCACTAGCGGGGGAGCTAGAGATACGCAGTATTTT. It yields the protein CASSLTTTSGGARDTQYF. The chain employs TRBV7-2 and TRBJ2-3, with 11 positions matching TRBD2. Germline CDR1 SGHTA, CDR2 FQGNSA. The V segment lost 5 bases and the J segment 5 bases; nucleotides outside the gene matches: 15. This CDR3 comprises 18 residues.

The rearrangement uses TRBV20-1 and TRBJ2-3; D gene ambiguous. V lost 0 bases, J lost 1 base, and 14 bases lay in between. The CDR3 contains 16 residues. The germline gives CDR1 DFQATT, CDR2 SNEGSKA (reference sequence). The DNA of the CDR3 is TGCAGTGCTAGAGATGGGCGGATATCCGGCACAGATACGCAGTATTTT. Translated, it gives CSARDGRISGTDTQYF.

For this clonotype: A read error may be the cause here, since a much bigger clone is one base away. The conserved final phenylalanine or tryptophan is absent from the CDR3, which likely points to a read error. This sequence joins TRBV5-1 and TRBJ2-5, with 7 bases aligning to TRBD2. Germline trimming cut 0 bases from V and 0 bases from J; bases unmatched to any gene: 5. The CDR3 has 16 residues. The germline V gene has CDR1 SGHRS and CDR2 YFSETQ. CDR3 protein: CASSLAALADQETQYY. Written as DNA, the CDR3 is TGCGCCAGCAGCTTGGCCGCGCTAGCGGACCAAGAGACCCAGTACTAC.

Concerning this clonotype itself: A much larger clone lies one base from this, so it may be a read error. The chain recombines TRBV3-1 with TRBJ2-1; TRBD1 agrees at 9 bases. CDR1 is LGHDT, CDR2 YNNKEL, per germline (reference sequence). The CDR3 consists of 18 residues. Trimming removed 0 bases from V and 10 bases from J; junction bases left unmatched: 16. The CDR3 is CASSQEIQGTGRSYEQFF. The CDR3 nucleotides are TGTGCCAGCAGCCAAGAGATACAGGGGACAGGGAGATCCTACGAGCAGTTCTTC.

About this clonotype itself: A much more abundant neighbour one base away suggests this may be a read error. The chain uses TRBV7-8 and TRBJ2-7; D might be TRBD1 (7 bases). The CDR3 length is 14 residues. V lost 5 bases and J lost 10, with 21 bases in between. Germline loops: CDR1 SGHVS, CDR2 FQNEAQ. CDR3 nucleotides: TGTGCCAGCAGCCAAACAGGGGATGGGGAGGCCCAGTACTTC. Translating gives CASSQTGDGEAQYF.

This clonotype came up many times. V gene TRBV6-2 or TRBV6-3 combines with J gene TRBJ2-6; perhaps TRBD2 as D (5 bases). This CDR3 has 18 residues. The germline V and J ends were trimmed by 2 bases and 2 bases, with 16 bases remaining between them. Germline CDR1 reads MNHEY; CDR2 reads SVGEGT. The DNA for the CDR3 is TGTGCCAGCAGTTACACCCGGGATACCATAGCTGGGGCCAACGTCCTGACTTTC. Residues: CASSYTRDTIAGANVLTF.

This clonotype was recorded at least ten times. The chain is built from TRBV27 and TRBJ1-5; tentatively, D is TRBD1 (5 bases). V was cut by 3 bases and J by 7 bases, with 16 bases left in between. The CDR3 has 15 residues. CDR1 is MNHEY, CDR2 SMNVEV, per germline (reference sequence). The CDR3 coding sequence is TGTGCCAGCAGTTTCGAGGGCAGGGCGGACCAGCCCCAGCATTTT. Translation gives CASSFEGRADQPQHF.

The CDR3 loop reads CASSEGRAGANVLTF. The CDR3 nucleotides read TGTGCCAGCAGTGAAGGGCGGGCTGGGGCCAACGTCCTGACTTTC. This chain uses TRBV25-1 with TRBJ2-6, with a tentative D call TRBD2 (5 bases). The length of the CDR3 is 15 residues. Trimming left V 2 bases short and J 2 bases short, with 7 bases between. Per germline, CDR1 MGHDK and CDR2 SYGVNS. The full variable domain, in which reference TRBV25-1 and TRBJ2-6 provide the parts outside the CDR3, is EADIYQTPRYLVIGTGKKITLECSQTMGHDKMYWYQQDPGMELHLIHYSYGVNSTEKGDLSSESTVSRIRTEHFPLTLESARPSHTSQYLCASSEGRAGANVLTFGAGSRLTVL.

Concerning this clonotype itself: Since a much larger clone is just one base distant, this may be a read error. This chain uses TRBV7-8 with TRBJ2-6; 8 bases agree with TRBD1. This CDR3 is 18 amino acids long. Germline V gene sequence: CDR1 SGHVS, CDR2 FQNEAQ. Here the CDR3 reads CAGSLANRGTLGANVLTF. The CDR3 DNA reads as TGTGCCGGCAGCTTAGCAAACAGGGGGACTCTGGGGGCCAACGTCCTGACTTTC.

The CDR3 DNA reads TGTGCCAGCAGTTTGCAGGGGGCCTATAATTCACCCCTCCACTTT. Translation: CASSLQGAYNSPLHF. The chain has TRBV27 and TRBJ1-6, with 7 nucleotides matching TRBD1. The CDR3 runs 15 residues. V was clipped by 3 bases and J by 2 bases; unmatched bases: 1. Germline CDR1 MNHEY, CDR2 SMNVEV (reference sequence).

This clonotype was recorded at least ten times. V and J are TRBV28 and TRBJ1-2, with 9 nucleotides matching TRBD1. Looked up from germline, CDR1 is MDHEN and CDR2 is SYDVKM. The CDR3 loop spans 14 amino acids. After removal of 3 bases from V and 2 bases from J, the junction contained 1 base not matched to a gene. In nucleotides, the CDR3 is TGTGCCAGCAGTTTCGGGACAGGGAACTATGGCTACACCTTC. It translates to CASSFGTGNYGYTF.

The J gene is TRBJ2-7, the V gene TRBV7-9; 10 bases are shared with TRBD2. Trimming removed 1 base from V and 0 bases from J; junction bases left unmatched: 9. Per germline, CDR1 SEHNR and CDR2 FQNEAQ (reference sequence). The CDR3 runs 18 residues. This chain's CDR3 is CASSLGGLAASSSYEQYF. The CDR3 bases are TGTGCCAGCAGCTTAGGTGGACTAGCGGCCTCAAGCTCCTACGAGCAGTACTTC.

Concerning this clonotype itself: A much larger clone differs by one base, so this may be a read error. The rearrangement joins TRBV7-8 to TRBJ1-5; D gene uncertain. Germline-derived CDR1 and CDR2 are SGHVS and FQNEAQ. V was cut by 1 base and J by 6 bases, with 10 bases left in between. The CDR3 is 14 amino acids. The CDR3 here is CASSLGGNSQPQHF. CDR3 nucleotide sequence: TGTGCCAGCAGCTTAGGTGGGAATAGTCAGCCCCAGCATTTT.

This clonotype occurred a few times. The V call is TRBV12-3 or TRBV12-4, the J call TRBJ1-1, with no clear D. V dropped 6 bases and J dropped 0 bases, with 11 bases sitting between them. This CDR3 region has 14 residues. The CDR3 reads CASSLFPMNTEAFF. The CDR3 coding sequence is TGTGCCAGCAGCTTATTCCCCATGAACACTGAAGCTTTCTTT.

A note on this clonotype: A much larger clone differs by one base, so this may be a read error. The chain combines TRBV9 with TRBJ2-5; a possible D gene is TRBD1 (6 bases). CDR1 is SGDLS, CDR2 YYNGEE, per germline. The CDR3 runs to 15 residues. CDR3 residues: CASSVGQESFYEQCF. The CDR3 DNA follows: TGTGCCAGCAGCGTAGGACAGGAAAGTTTCTACGAGCAGTGCTTC.

This clonotype was seen ten or more times. The rearrangement joins TRBV5-1 to TRBJ2-5; possibly TRBD2 for D (7 bases). Deletions cut 0 bases from V and 6 bases from J, with 15 bases between. The CDR3 covers 15 residues. CDR1 is SGHRS, CDR2 YFSETQ, per germline. The CDR3 sequence is CASSLVGGAVKTQYF. The CDR3 DNA reads as TGCGCCAGCAGCTTGGTTGGGGGGGCCGTCAAGACCCAGTACTTC.

On this clonotype: A much larger clone differs from this one at a single base, so this may be a read error. The gene calls are TRBV4-1 and TRBJ2-5; 8 bases line up with TRBD2. Trimming removed 5 bases from V and 11 bases from J; junction bases left unmatched: 19. From germline, CDR1 is MGHRA and CDR2 YSYEKL. The CDR3 spans 16 residues. CDR3 region: CASSSMGGGSGWEQYF. CDR3 nucleotide sequence: TGCGCCAGCAGCAGTATGGGCGGGGGGTCCGGATGGGAGCAGTACTTC.

The chain uses TRBV7-2 and TRBJ2-7; no firm D call. V was cut by 3 bases and J by 0 bases, with 12 bases left in between. CDR3 size: 15 residues. Germline loops: CDR1 SGHTA, CDR2 FQGNSA. Here the CDR3 reads CASSFGSESSYEQYF. The CDR3 DNA sequence: TGTGCCAGCAGCTTCGGGTCAGAGAGCTCCTACGAGCAGTACTTC.

The V gene is TRBV20-1, the J gene TRBJ2-3; a possible D gene is TRBD2 (5 bases). V gave up 6 bases and J gave up 4 bases, with 17 bases separating them. This CDR3 is built from 14 residues. The germline V gene encodes CDR1 DFQATT and CDR2 SNEGSKA (reference sequence). This chain's CDR3 is CSAYRPPRADTQYF. The CDR3 region has the DNA TGCAGTGCCTACCGACCGCCGCGGGCAGATACGCAGTATTTT.

This chain links TRBV11-2 with TRBJ1-1; the match to TRBD1 covers 8 bases. The germline V gene has CDR1 SGHAT and CDR2 FQNNGV. V was pared by 1 base and J by 11 bases, with 12 bases of the junction left unmatched. This CDR3 is 15 amino acids long. As DNA, the CDR3 is TGTGCCAGCAGCTTAGGGACAGGGTTGCCCCCGAGTGCTTTCTTT. It specifies CASSLGTGLPPSAFF.

In its sample, this clonotype was seen many times. This chain links TRBV6-1 with TRBJ2-3; TRBD2 matches 7 bases. Germline CDR1 and CDR2: MNHNS and SASEGT. The V segment lost 1 base and the J segment 0 bases; nucleotides outside the gene matches: 4. There are 16 residues in the CDR3. The CDR3 sequence: CASSEGGGASTDTQYF. CDR3 sequence (DNA): TGTGCCAGCAGTGAAGGGGGGGGAGCTAGCACAGATACGCAGTATTTT.

Turning to this clonotype: This may stem from a read error, because a much larger clone lies one nucleotide away. The chain links TRBV29-1 to TRBJ1-2, with 11 bases that match TRBD1. The length of the CDR3 is 14 residues. The junction had 10 bases not matched to a gene; V was cut back by 6 bases and J by 7 bases. Germline loops: CDR1 SQVTM, CDR2 ANQGSEA. CDR3 DNA: TGCAGCGTGACCTGTGGACAGGGGGCCTCTGGCTACACCTTC. Translating it yields CSVTCGQGASGYTF.

Concerning this clonotype: Given a much more abundant clone one base away, this may be a read error. V usage is TRBV5-1 and J usage is TRBJ1-6; 8 bases line up with TRBD1. Germline loops: CDR1 SGHRS, CDR2 YFSETQ. This CDR3 contains 15 residues. The CDR3 region has the DNA TGCGCCAGCAGCTTGGATCGGACAGGGAATTTACCCCTCCACTTT. Translation gives CASSLDRTGNLPLHF.

At least ten counts were recorded for this clonotype. V usage is TRBV20-1 and J usage is TRBJ2-3; 7 positions match TRBD2. This CDR3 is built from 13 residues. V was clipped by 4 bases and J by 4 bases; unmatched bases: 5. The germline CDR1 and CDR2 sequences are DFQATT and SNEGSKA (reference sequence). CDR3: CSATTTSADTQYF. The CDR3 DNA reads as TGCAGTGCTACTACTACTAGCGCAGATACGCAGTATTTT.